One and the same sample provided the 5 T cell receptor beta chains below, sequenced in a study of blood T cell repertoires in COVID-19. Here immunoSEQ multiplex PCR was the method, and the copy in TCRdb shows in-frame clones only, minus some. The sample has roughly 150,000 clones, more than 75% seen once. Sequenced: peripheral blood. These receptors were obtained from a man between 18 and 35 years old with COVID-19, enrolled during active disease.

J is TRBJ2-1 and V is TRBV6-1; 9 positions match TRBD2. The V gene end was trimmed by 0 bases and the J gene end by 15 bases; junction bases not matched to a gene: 21. The CDR3 is 18 residues long. From germline, CDR1 is MNHNS and CDR2 SASEGT. CDR3 nucleotides: TGTGCCAGCAGTGAAGCGCGCTGGGTAGCGGGAGCCCGACGCATTCTGTTCTTC. This sequence encodes CASSEARWVAGARRILFF.

The chain uses TRBV28 and TRBJ1-5, with 8 bases identical to TRBD1. CDR3 length equals 17 residues. Losses at the gene ends were 6 bases for V and 0 bases for J; bases not matched to a gene: 10. The V gene's germline CDR1 is MDHEN and CDR2 SYDVKM. The CDR3 DNA sequence: TGTGCCAGCAGCCGTCCTGGACAGGGATATAGCAATCAGCCCCAGCATTTT. Its protein is CASSRPGQGYSNQPQHF.

This clone showed up just once. The CDR3 nucleotides are TGTGCCAGCTATACCTCGGGAGTCCGGGAGACCCAGTACTTC. This codes for CASYTSGVRETQYF. The gene calls are TRBV7-9 and TRBJ2-5, with D perhaps matching TRBD2 (6 bases). CDR1 SEHNR and CDR2 FQNEAQ come from the germline V gene (reference sequence). V lost 8 bases, J lost 5 bases, and 18 bases lay in between. CDR3 length: 14 amino acids.

The chain carries TRBV7-2 and TRBJ1-1, with D possibly matching TRBD1 (5 bases). CDR1 and CDR2 from the germline V gene are SGHTA and FQGNSA. CDR3 length equals 13 residues. With 4 bases removed from V and 5 bases from J, the gap between germline ends came to 11 bases. CDR3 in amino acids: CASSSAGNTEAFF. Here the CDR3 DNA reads TGTGCCAGCAGCTCGGCAGGGAATACTGAAGCTTTCTTT.

The count of this clone is one. V is TRBV29-1 and J is TRBJ2-5, with D possibly being TRBD2 (6 bases). Germline CDR1 and CDR2: SQVTM and ANQGSEA. The CDR3 contains 14 residues. Trimming shortened V by 4 bases and J by 2 bases, and 14 bases separated the two germline ends. CDR3 sequence reads: CSVGGAREQETQYF. As DNA, the CDR3 is TGCAGCGTTGGCGGGGCCAGGGAACAAGAGACCCAGTACTTC.